This T cell receptor beta chain was captured in a study of molecular identifiers for immune sequencing clone quantification. Germline V gives CDR1 MNHEY, CDR2 SVGAGI. This CDR3 comprises 19 residues. Deletions cut 5 bases from V and 9 bases from J, with 34 bases between. Naive CD8 T cells were picked out by sorting for CD8+CD4-CCR7+CD45RA+. Previously published methods and listed TCR primers were used for the bulk TCR libraries. TCRdb itself ran the PCR reads through MiXCR, one entry per CDR3 protein. The repertoire holds about 510,000 distinct CDR3 sequences, with around 23% as singletons. This receptor was taken from a human donor in good health. Some libraries in this study had Jurkat cell RNA spiked in. Material for sequencing was naive CD8+ T cells from blood, with Jurkat cell RNA spiked in. Sample subset: FACS-sorted CD8+CD4-CCR7+CD45RA+ naive T cells. This chain links TRBV6-5 with TRBJ2-5, with a tentative D call TRBD2 (6 bases). CDR3 region: CASSDPTHGGSPGWEAQYF. Here the CDR3 DNA reads TGTGCCAGCAGTGATCCCACCCACGGCGGCTCGCCAGGGTGGGAGGCCCAGTACTTC.